A selection of T cell receptor beta chains follows, all from one sample in a study of T-cell reconstitution after alpha-beta-depleted transplantation in children. Using its own MiXCR run on the PCR reads, TCRdb lists one record per CDR3 protein. The data contain 250,000 to 300,000 distinct CDR3 sequences, nearly 10% of them singletons. Sequencing used PBMCs from the stem cell graft donor, obtained from the stem cell graft. The receptors were sampled from a human donor who donated a stem cell graft to a child with SCID. Both conserved end residues are part of each CDR3. A D gene is named only where the DNA matches it firmly. Clone size is not always given. Where it is, it says once, few, many or a class for expanded clones.

j_gene: TRBJ1-6
abundance: few
v_gene: TRBV18
len: 12
d_gene: .
CDR3nt: TGTGCCAGTCGATTGATGGATTCACCCCTCCACTTT
CDR3aa: CASRLMDSPLHF

j_gene: TRBJ2-3
abundance: few
v_gene: TRBV5-4
len: 15
d_gene: TRBD2
CDR3nt: TGTGCCAGCAGCTCGCGGGGGGGGTACACAGATACGCAGTATTTT
CDR3aa: CASSSRGGYTDTQYF

j_gene: TRBJ2-1
abundance: .
v_gene: TRBV7-9
len: 12
d_gene: .
CDR3nt: TGTGCCAGCAGCTCCGGGGGCGATGAGCAGTTCTTC
CDR3aa: CASSSGGDEQFF

j_gene: TRBJ2-7
abundance: .
v_gene: TRBV25-1
len: 15
d_gene: TRBD2
CDR3nt: TGTGCCAGCAGTGACTCGGGACTAGCGATCTACGAGCAGTACTTC
CDR3aa: CASSDSGLAIYEQYF

j_gene: TRBJ1-5
abundance: .
v_gene: TRBV12-3/TRBV12-4
len: 15
d_gene: .
CDR3nt: TGTGCCAGCAGTAGACACATCAGTGGCAATCAGCCCCAGCATTTT
CDR3aa: CASSRHISGNQPQHF

j_gene: TRBJ1-6
abundance: .
v_gene: TRBV12-3/TRBV12-4
len: 14
d_gene: .
CDR3nt: TGTGCCAGCAGTCCAAATCTCTATAATTCACCCCTCCACTTT
CDR3aa: CASSPNLYNSPLHF

j_gene: TRBJ1-3
abundance: .
v_gene: TRBV5-1
len: 15
d_gene: TRBD1
CDR3nt: TGCGCCAGCAGCTTGGGAGGGGGCACTGGAAACACCATATATTTT
CDR3aa: CASSLGGGTGNTIYF

j_gene: TRBJ2-7
abundance: .
v_gene: TRBV7-8
len: 15
d_gene: TRBD1
CDR3nt: TGTGCCAGCAGCTTACAAGGACAGGGGATCGGCGAGCAGTACTTC
CDR3aa: CASSLQGQGIGEQYF

j_gene: TRBJ1-1
abundance: many
v_gene: TRBV5-1
len: 15
d_gene: TRBD1
CDR3nt: TGCGCCAGCAGCACTCATGAAGGGGGCAGGACTGAAGCTTTCTTT
CDR3aa: CASSTHEGGRTEAFF

j_gene: TRBJ2-1
abundance: few
v_gene: TRBV7-2
len: 13
d_gene: .
CDR3nt: TGTGCCAGCAGCTTTTGGTGGATGGGCGAGCAGTTCTTC
CDR3aa: CASSFWWMGEQFF

j_gene: TRBJ2-5
abundance: few
v_gene: TRBV5-1
len: 15
d_gene: .
CDR3nt: TGCGCCAGCAGCTTGGACCAGGGGATGGGAGAGACCCAGTACTTC
CDR3aa: CASSLDQGMGETQYF

j_gene: TRBJ2-7
abundance: few
v_gene: TRBV5-1
len: 14
d_gene: .
CDR3nt: TGCGCCAGCAGCTTGGGTTCGGCCTCCTACGAGCAGTACTTC
CDR3aa: CASSLGSASYEQYF

j_gene: TRBJ2-7
abundance: few
v_gene: TRBV29-1
len: 15
d_gene: .
CDR3nt: TGCAGCGTTTGGTATCGGGGACAAGGGACCTACGAGCAGTACTTC
CDR3aa: CSVWYRGQGTYEQYF

j_gene: TRBJ1-2
abundance: many
v_gene: TRBV7-9
len: 13
d_gene: .
CDR3nt: TGTGCCAGCAGCCGACAGGCCGGCTATGGCTACACCTTC
CDR3aa: CASSRQAGYGYTF

j_gene: TRBJ1-3
abundance: .
v_gene: TRBV6-1
len: 13
d_gene: .
CDR3nt: TGTGCCAGCAGCGCCTACTCTGGAAACACCATATATTTT
CDR3aa: CASSAYSGNTIYF

j_gene: TRBJ2-5
abundance: .
v_gene: TRBV19
len: 19
d_gene: .
CDR3nt: TGTGCCAGTAGTATCGGATGGCAGGGAAGAAAAACTGCCCAAGAGACCCAGTACTTC
CDR3aa: CASSIGWQGRKTAQETQYF

j_gene: TRBJ2-6
abundance: .
v_gene: TRBV3-1
len: 17
d_gene: .
CDR3nt: TGTGCCAGCAGCCAAGACGACGGGATCGTTGGGGCCAACGTCCTGACTTTC
CDR3aa: CASSQDDGIVGANVLTF

j_gene: TRBJ2-5
abundance: few
v_gene: TRBV25-1
len: 23
d_gene: TRBD2
CDR3nt: TGTGCCAGCAGTACTCCCCGGGCCGGGTACGGGACTAGCGGGGGGACTATCCAAGAGACCCAGTACTTC
CDR3aa: CASSTPRAGYGTSGGTIQETQYF

j_gene: TRBJ1-6
abundance: many
v_gene: TRBV12-3/TRBV12-4
len: 13
d_gene: .
CDR3nt: TGTGCCAGCAGTTTGGGCGGGAATTCACCCCTCCACTTT
CDR3aa: CASSLGGNSPLHF

j_gene: TRBJ2-4
abundance: many
v_gene: TRBV28
len: 16
d_gene: .
CDR3nt: TGTGCCAGCAGTGGATTGACCGGGACCCCGAAAAACATTCAGTACTTC
CDR3aa: CASSGLTGTPKNIQYF

j_gene: TRBJ2-3
abundance: few
v_gene: TRBV3-1
len: 15
d_gene: .
CDR3nt: TGTGCCAGCAGCAAGCAGGTGCCATGGACACATACGCAGTATTTT
CDR3aa: CASSKQVPWTHTQYF

j_gene: TRBJ2-3
abundance: .
v_gene: TRBV3-1
len: 15
d_gene: .
CDR3nt: TGTGCCACCTCCCAGCTGGGGACTTGGACAGATACGCAGTATTTT
CDR3aa: CATSQLGTWTDTQYF

j_gene: TRBJ2-5
abundance: many
v_gene: TRBV5-1
len: 13
d_gene: .
CDR3nt: TGCGCCAGCAGACCCGAGACTCAAGAGACCCAGTACTTC
CDR3aa: CASRPETQETQYF

j_gene: TRBJ1-1
abundance: .
v_gene: TRBV6-5
len: 12
d_gene: .
CDR3nt: TGTGCCAGCAGTTACTGGGACGGAGAAGCTTTCTTT
CDR3aa: CASSYWDGEAFF

j_gene: TRBJ2-2
abundance: many
v_gene: TRBV9
len: 13
d_gene: .
CDR3nt: TGTGCCAGCAGCGTAGTGGCAGCCGGGGAGCTGTTTTTT
CDR3aa: CASSVVAAGELFF

j_gene: TRBJ2-2
abundance: .
v_gene: TRBV4-1
len: 14
d_gene: .
CDR3nt: TGCGCCAGCAGCCAACCAACCGCACTCGGGGAGCTGTTTTTT
CDR3aa: CASSQPTALGELFF

j_gene: TRBJ2-7
abundance: few
v_gene: TRBV5-6
len: 14
d_gene: TRBD1
CDR3nt: TGTGCCAGCAGCTTGCCGACAGGGTCGGGCGAGCAGTACTTC
CDR3aa: CASSLPTGSGEQYF

j_gene: TRBJ1-1
abundance: few
v_gene: TRBV29-1
len: 12
d_gene: .
CDR3nt: TGCAGCGTTGTGGGACACAACACTGAAGCTTTCTTT
CDR3aa: CSVVGHNTEAFF

j_gene: TRBJ2-7
abundance: .
v_gene: TRBV2
len: 14
d_gene: .
CDR3nt: TGTGCCACCACCCTAGGGGCGGAGCCCAACGAGCAGTACTTC
CDR3aa: CATTLGAEPNEQYF

j_gene: TRBJ1-1
abundance: few
v_gene: TRBV7-3
len: 13
d_gene: .
CDR3nt: TGTGCCAGCAGCTTAATCGGTAACGGTGAAGCTTTCTTT
CDR3aa: CASSLIGNGEAFF

j_gene: TRBJ1-6
abundance: few
v_gene: TRBV5-1
len: 16
d_gene: TRBD1
CDR3nt: TGCGCCAGCAGCTTGGAAACAGGGGGCGCGGATTCACCCCTCCACTTT
CDR3aa: CASSLETGGADSPLHF

j_gene: TRBJ2-7
abundance: .
v_gene: TRBV29-1
len: 12
d_gene: .
CDR3nt: TGCAGCGTTGAATTGGGAGCCTACGAGCAGTACTTC
CDR3aa: CSVELGAYEQYF

j_gene: TRBJ1-5
abundance: many
v_gene: TRBV12-3/TRBV12-4
len: 15
d_gene: .
CDR3nt: TGTGCCAGCAGTTTAGGGGGATATAGCAATCAGCCCCAGCATTTT
CDR3aa: CASSLGGYSNQPQHF

j_gene: TRBJ1-2
abundance: many
v_gene: TRBV19
len: 13
d_gene: .
CDR3nt: TGTGCCAGTAATATAGACACTAACTATGGCTACACCTTC
CDR3aa: CASNIDTNYGYTF

j_gene: TRBJ2-1
abundance: .
v_gene: TRBV12-3/TRBV12-4
len: 15
d_gene: .
CDR3nt: TGTGCCAGCAGTTTCAGATTGCAGGGGCCCAATGAGCAGTTCTTC
CDR3aa: CASSFRLQGPNEQFF

j_gene: TRBJ2-7
abundance: few
v_gene: TRBV20-1
len: 14
d_gene: .
CDR3nt: TGCAGTGCTAGAGATTCCGGGATCTCCTACGAGCAGTACTTC
CDR3aa: CSARDSGISYEQYF

j_gene: TRBJ2-1
abundance: .
v_gene: TRBV29-1
len: 16
d_gene: TRBD2
CDR3nt: TGCAGCGTTGAACCCCTTAGCGGGGGGGTAAACAATGAGCAGTTCTTC
CDR3aa: CSVEPLSGGVNNEQFF

j_gene: TRBJ2-3
abundance: few
v_gene: TRBV2
len: 15
d_gene: TRBD2
CDR3nt: TGTGCCAGCAGTGAAAGTTGGGGAGGGCTCAATACGCAGTATTTT
CDR3aa: CASSESWGGLNTQYF